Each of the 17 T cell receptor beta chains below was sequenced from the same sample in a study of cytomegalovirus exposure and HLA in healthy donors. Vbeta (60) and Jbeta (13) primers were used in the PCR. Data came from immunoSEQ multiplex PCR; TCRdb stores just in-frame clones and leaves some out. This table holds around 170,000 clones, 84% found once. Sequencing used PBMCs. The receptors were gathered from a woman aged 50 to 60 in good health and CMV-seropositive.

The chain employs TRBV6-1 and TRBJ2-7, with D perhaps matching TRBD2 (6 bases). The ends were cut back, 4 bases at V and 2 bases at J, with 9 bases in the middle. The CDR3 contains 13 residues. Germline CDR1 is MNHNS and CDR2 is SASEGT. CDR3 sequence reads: CASSGEVAYEQYF. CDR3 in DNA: TGTGCCAGCAGTGGGGAGGTAGCCTACGAGCAGTACTTC.

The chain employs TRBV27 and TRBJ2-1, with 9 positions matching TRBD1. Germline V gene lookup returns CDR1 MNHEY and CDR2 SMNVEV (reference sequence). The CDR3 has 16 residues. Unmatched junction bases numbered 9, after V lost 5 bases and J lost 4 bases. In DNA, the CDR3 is TGTGCCAGCAGTCCTGGACAGGGGATATTTTACAATGAGCAGTTCTTC. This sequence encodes CASSPGQGIFYNEQFF.

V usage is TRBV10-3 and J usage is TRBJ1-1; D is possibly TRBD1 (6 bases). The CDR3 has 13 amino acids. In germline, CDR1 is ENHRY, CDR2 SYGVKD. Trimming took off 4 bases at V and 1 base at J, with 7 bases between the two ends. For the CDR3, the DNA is TGTGCCATCAGTGCACAGGGGAACACTGAAGCTTTCTTT. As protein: CAISAQGNTEAFF.

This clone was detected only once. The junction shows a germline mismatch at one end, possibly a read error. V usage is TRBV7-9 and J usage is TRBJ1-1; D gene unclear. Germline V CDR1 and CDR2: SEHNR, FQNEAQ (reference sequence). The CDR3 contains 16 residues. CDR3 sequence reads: CSSSLKTASNSAEAFF. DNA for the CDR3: TGTTCCAGCAGCTTAAAAACAGCCTCGAATTCCGCTGAAGCTTTCTTT.

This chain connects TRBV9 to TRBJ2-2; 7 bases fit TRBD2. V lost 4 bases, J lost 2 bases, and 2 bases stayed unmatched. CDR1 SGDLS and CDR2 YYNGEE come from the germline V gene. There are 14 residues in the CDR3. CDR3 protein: CASSQGLNTGELFF. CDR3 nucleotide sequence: TGTGCCAGCAGCCAGGGACTAAACACCGGGGAGCTGTTTTTT. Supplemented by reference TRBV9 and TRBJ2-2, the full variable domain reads DSGVTQTPKHLITATGQRVTLRCSPRSGDLSVYWYQQSLDQGLQFLIQYYNGEERAKGNILERFSAQQFPDLHSELNLSSLELGDSALYFCASSQGLNTGELFFGEGSRLTVL.

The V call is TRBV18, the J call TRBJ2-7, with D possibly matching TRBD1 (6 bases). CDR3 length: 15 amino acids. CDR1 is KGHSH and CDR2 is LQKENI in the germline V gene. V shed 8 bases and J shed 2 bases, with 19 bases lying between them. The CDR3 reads CASQRTGTSPYEQYF. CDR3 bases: TGTGCCAGCCAGAGAACCGGGACATCTCCCTACGAGCAGTACTTC. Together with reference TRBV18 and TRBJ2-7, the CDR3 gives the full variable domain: NAGVMQNPRHLVRRRGQEARLRCSPMKGHSHVYWYRQLPEEGLKFMVYLQKENIIDESGMPKERFSAEFPKEGPSILRIQQVVRGDSAAYFCASQRTGTSPYEQYFGPGTRLTVT.

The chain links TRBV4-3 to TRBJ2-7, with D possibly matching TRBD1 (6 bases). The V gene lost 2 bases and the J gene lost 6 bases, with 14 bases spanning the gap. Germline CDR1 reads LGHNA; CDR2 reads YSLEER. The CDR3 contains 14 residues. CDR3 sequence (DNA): TGCGCCAGCAGCCAATATACAGGGAAACCCGAGCAGTACTTC. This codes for CASSQYTGKPEQYF.

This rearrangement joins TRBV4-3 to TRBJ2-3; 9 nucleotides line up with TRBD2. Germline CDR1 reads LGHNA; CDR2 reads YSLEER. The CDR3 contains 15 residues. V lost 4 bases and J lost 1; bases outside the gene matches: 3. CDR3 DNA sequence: TGCGCCAGCAGCCCCTTAGCGGGGGGCACAGATACGCAGTATTTT. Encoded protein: CASSPLAGGTDTQYF.

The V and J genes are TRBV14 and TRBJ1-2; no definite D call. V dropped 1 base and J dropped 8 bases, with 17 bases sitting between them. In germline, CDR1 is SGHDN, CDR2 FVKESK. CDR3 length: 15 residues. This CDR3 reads CASSQVGSPPRGYTF. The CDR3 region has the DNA TGTGCCAGCAGCCAAGTTGGCAGTCCCCCTCGCGGCTACACCTTC.

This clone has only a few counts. The CDR3: CASSGGAVDEQYF. CDR3 DNA sequence: TGTGCCAGCAGTGGTGGGGCAGTCGACGAGCAGTACTTC. The chain carries TRBV2 and TRBJ2-7; D possibly corresponds to TRBD1 (5 bases). Per the germline V gene, CDR1 is SNHLY and CDR2 is FYNNEI. Trimming cost V 4 bases and J 5 bases, with 12 bases left between them. The CDR3 length is 13 residues.

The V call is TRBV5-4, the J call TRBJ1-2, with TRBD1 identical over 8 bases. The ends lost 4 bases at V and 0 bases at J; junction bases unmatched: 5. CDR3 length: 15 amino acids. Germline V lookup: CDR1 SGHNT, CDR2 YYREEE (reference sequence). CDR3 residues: CASSVLDRANYGYTF. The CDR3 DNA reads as TGTGCCAGCAGCGTGCTGGACAGGGCTAACTATGGCTACACCTTC.

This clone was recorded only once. CDR3 coding DNA: TGTGCCAGCAGCAAAGGAGACAGTCCTGCAACAGATACGCAGTATTTT. Translating it yields CASSKGDSPATDTQYF. The chain is built from TRBV21-1 and TRBJ2-3; the table's D call TRBD1 went unverified against the DNA. TRBV21-1 is an annotated pseudogene. The CDR3 length is 16 residues.

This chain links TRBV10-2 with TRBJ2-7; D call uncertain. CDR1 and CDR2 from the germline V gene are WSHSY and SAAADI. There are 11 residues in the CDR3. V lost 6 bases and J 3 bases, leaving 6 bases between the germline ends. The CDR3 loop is CASRLSYEQYF. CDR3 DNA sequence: TGCGCCAGCAGACTTAGCTACGAGCAGTACTTC.

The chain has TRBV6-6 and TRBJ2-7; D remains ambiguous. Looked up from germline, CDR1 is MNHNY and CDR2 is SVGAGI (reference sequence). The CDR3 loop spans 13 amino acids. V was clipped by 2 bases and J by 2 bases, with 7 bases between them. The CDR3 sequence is CASSYSPTYEQYF. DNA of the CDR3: TGTGCCAGCAGTTACAGTCCTACCTACGAGCAGTACTTC.

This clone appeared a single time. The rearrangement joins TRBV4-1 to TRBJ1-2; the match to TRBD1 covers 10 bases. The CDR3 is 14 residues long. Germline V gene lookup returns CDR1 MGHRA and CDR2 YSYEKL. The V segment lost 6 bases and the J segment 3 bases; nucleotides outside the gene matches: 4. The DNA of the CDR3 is TGCGCCAGCAGACCCGGGACAGGGGACTATGGCTACACCTTC. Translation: CASRPGTGDYGYTF.

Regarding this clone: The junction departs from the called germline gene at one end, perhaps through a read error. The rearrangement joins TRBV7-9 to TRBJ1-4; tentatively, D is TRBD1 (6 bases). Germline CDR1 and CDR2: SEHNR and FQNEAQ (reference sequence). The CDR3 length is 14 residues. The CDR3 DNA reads TGTTCCAGCAGCTCGACAGGCCAGAATGAAAAACTGTTTTTT. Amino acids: CSSSSTGQNEKLFF. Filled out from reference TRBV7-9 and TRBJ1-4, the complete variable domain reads DTGVSQNPRHKITKRGQNVTFRCDPISEHNRLYWYRQTLGQGPEFLTYFQNEAQLEKSRLLSDRFSAERPKGSFSTLEIQRTEQGDSAMYLCSSSSTGQNEKLFFGSGTQLSVL.

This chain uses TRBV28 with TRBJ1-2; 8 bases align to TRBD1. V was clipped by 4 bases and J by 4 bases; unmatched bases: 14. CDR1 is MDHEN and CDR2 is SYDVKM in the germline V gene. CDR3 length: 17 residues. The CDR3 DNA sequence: TGTGCCAGCAGTTACCCCCTTGGGGGACAGGTCCTCTATGGCTACACCTTC. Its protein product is CASSYPLGGQVLYGYTF.